These T cell receptor beta chains were read from a single sample in a study of CD8+CD57+ T cells in acquired aplastic anemia. TCRdb ran MiXCR on the reads and lists one entry per CDR3 protein. The data contain about 140,000 distinct CDR3 sequences, around two fifths of them seen just once; the ten biggest clones take up 8.4%. Sequencing input: sorted CD4+, CD8+, or CD8+CD57+ T cells (not recorded which) from PBMCs. The source is a human donor in good health, serving as a control. The CDR3 runs from the conserved cysteine through the conserved F or W. A D gene is named only where the DNA matches it firmly. Not all rows give a size; the values are once, few, many and, for expanded clones, a class.

d_gene	len	abundance	j_gene	v_gene	CDR3aa	CDR3nt
NA	13	NA	TRBJ1-1	TRBV6-2/TRBV6-3	CASVTFLNTEAFF	TGTGCCAGCGTGACGTTCTTGAACACTGAAGCTTTCTTT
NA	14	NA	TRBJ1-4	TRBV27	CASSHIGREGKLFF	TGTGCCAGCAGCCATATCGGCAGGGAGGGAAAACTGTTTTTT
TRBD1	15	many	TRBJ2-3	TRBV9	CASSIQGAIGDTQYF	TGTGCCAGCAGCATCCAGGGGGCTATAGGGGATACGCAGTATTTT
NA	17	NA	TRBJ1-1	TRBV15	CATSRDRPTPLNTEAFF	TGTGCCACCAGCAGAGACAGGCCAACGCCGTTGAACACTGAAGCTTTCTTT
NA	14	NA	TRBJ1-3	TRBV10-3	CAISVDPSGNTIYF	TGTGCCATCAGTGTGGACCCCTCTGGAAACACCATATATTTT
TRBD1	16	many	TRBJ2-5	TRBV5-4	CASSAYRDRVGETQYF	TGTGCCAGCAGCGCCTACCGGGACAGGGTTGGGGAGACCCAGTACTTC
TRBD1	12	NA	TRBJ1-6	TRBV19	CASSTGVSPLHF	TGTGCCAGTAGCACAGGGGTTTCACCCCTCCACTTT
NA	13	many	TRBJ1-2	TRBV5-6	CASSLIPGIGYTF	TGTGCCAGCAGCTTAATCCCAGGGATCGGCTACACCTTC
TRBD1	14	many	TRBJ2-7	TRBV20-1	CSVPTGGGRYEQYF	TGCAGTGTTCCGACAGGGGGTGGTAGGTACGAGCAGTACTTC
NA	16	few	TRBJ1-2	TRBV18	CVSSELQGGASYGYTF	TGTGTCAGCTCAGAACTACAGGGAGGGGCCTCCTATGGCTACACCTTC
NA	12	many	TRBJ1-3	TRBV9	CASSANGNTIYF	TGTGCCAGCAGTGCCAATGGAAACACCATATATTTT
TRBD1	19	many	TRBJ1-4	TRBV15	CATSRGSWTGLRTNEKLFF	TGTGCCACCAGCAGAGGGTCGTGGACAGGGTTAAGGACTAATGAAAAACTGTTTTTT
TRBD1	14	many	TRBJ1-5	TRBV5-1	CASSWTGRDQPQHF	TGCGCCAGCAGCTGGACAGGGAGGGACCAGCCCCAGCATTTT
NA	16	many	TRBJ2-1	TRBV20-1	CSARRRRILSYNEQFF	TGCAGTGCTAGGCGCCGACGGATACTCTCCTACAATGAGCAGTTCTTC
NA	13	NA	TRBJ1-2	TRBV24-1	CATSEPRQFGYTF	TGTGCCACCAGTGAACCTAGACAGTTTGGCTACACCTTC
NA	13	many	TRBJ1-1	TRBV20-1	CSAQGRRETEAFF	TGCAGCGCCCAAGGGCGCCGGGAAACTGAAGCTTTCTTT
TRBD2	14	NA	TRBJ2-7	TRBV18	CASSRGAGEYEQYF	TGTGCCAGCTCCCGGGGAGCGGGGGAGTACGAGCAGTACTTC
TRBD2	16	NA	TRBJ2-7	TRBV10-3	CAISEWHSGGSLEQYF	TGTGCCATCAGTGAGTGGCATAGCGGGGGCTCCCTCGAGCAGTACTTC
TRBD1	12	many	TRBJ2-7	TRBV5-1	CASSDPQGAPYF	TGCGCCAGCAGCGACCCACAGGGGGCACCGTACTTC
NA	16	many	TRBJ1-5	TRBV6-1	CASSTYRSRVNQPQHF	TGTGCCAGCAGTACCTACAGAAGCCGGGTCAATCAGCCCCAGCATTTT
NA	17	NA	TRBJ1-2	TRBV5-1	CASSSEQIRPANYGYTF	TGCGCCAGCAGCTCCGAACAGATCCGACCAGCTAACTATGGCTACACCTTC
TRBD1	16	NA	TRBJ1-5	TRBV7-2	CASSLAGDRGERPQHF	TGTGCCAGCAGCTTAGCGGGGGACAGGGGAGAGCGGCCCCAGCATTTT
NA	16	many	TRBJ1-5	TRBV5-1	CASSLGARGGNQPQHF	TGCGCCAGCAGCTTGGGGGCTAGGGGTGGCAATCAGCCCCAGCATTTT
NA	16	many	TRBJ1-1	TRBV9	CASSEEGGTPRAEAFF	TGTGCCAGCAGCGAGGAGGGGGGCACTCCGAGGGCTGAAGCTTTCTTT
TRBD1	15	NA	TRBJ1-4	TRBV2	CASMAAGTGLGKLFF	TGTGCCAGCATGGCCGCCGGGACAGGCCTCGGAAAACTGTTTTTT
TRBD2	13	many	TRBJ2-1	TRBV12-3/TRBV12-4	CASGLAGPNEQFF	TGTGCCAGCGGACTAGCGGGGCCCAATGAGCAGTTCTTC
NA	15	many	TRBJ1-3	TRBV9	CASSVVPQSGNTIYF	TGTGCCAGCAGCGTAGTCCCCCAGAGCGGAAACACCATATATTTT
NA	14	NA	TRBJ2-5	TRBV9	CASSVDPLSQPQYF	TGTGCCAGCAGCGTAGATCCTTTGAGTCAGCCCCAGTACTTC
TRBD1	14	NA	TRBJ1-2	TRBV5-8	CASRTGQGPYGYTF	TGTGCCAGCAGAACGGGACAGGGCCCCTATGGCTACACCTTC
TRBD1	15	few	TRBJ2-3	TRBV10-2	CASTGQGPGKNTQYF	TGCGCCAGCACTGGACAGGGACCTGGGAAGAATACGCAGTATTTT
TRBD2	16	many	TRBJ2-3	TRBV4-2	CASSHIAGGQTDTQYF	TGTGCCAGCAGCCACATAGCGGGGGGGCAAACCGATACGCAGTATTTT
TRBD2	14	few	TRBJ2-5	TRBV3-1	CASSRAGGPETQYF	TGTGCCAGCAGCCGTGCGGGGGGGCCGGAGACCCAGTACTTC
NA	16	many	TRBJ2-2	TRBV9	CASSPLGGRALGELFF	TGTGCCAGCAGTCCATTAGGGGGGAGAGCCCTCGGGGAGCTGTTTTTT
NA	13	NA	TRBJ1-2	TRBV19	CASIPAGHHGYTF	TGTGCCAGTATCCCCGCAGGGCATCATGGCTACACCTTC
TRBD2	18	many	TRBJ2-3	TRBV9	CASSARLAGGVSTDTQYF	TGTGCCAGCAGCGCTCGGCTAGCGGGGGGAGTGAGCACAGATACGCAGTATTTT
NA	15	NA	TRBJ1-5	TRBV9	CASNRLGQNNQPQHF	TGTGCCAGCAACCGATTAGGACAGAACAATCAGCCCCAGCATTTT
NA	13	NA	TRBJ1-2	TRBV19	CASSKTEIAGYTF	TGTGCCAGTAGCAAAACAGAAATCGCTGGCTACACCTTC
TRBD1	16	once	TRBJ2-5	TRBV11-3	CASSGSGTGIRETQYF	TGTGCCAGCAGCGGATCCGGGACAGGGATAAGAGAGACCCAGTACTTC
TRBD2	16	NA	TRBJ2-5	TRBV30	CAWTSGLAGFRETQYF	TGTGCCTGGACCTCCGGACTAGCGGGGTTTAGGGAGACCCAGTACTTC
NA	16	many	TRBJ1-2	TRBV9	CASSANLITGNYGYTF	TGTGCCAGCAGCGCAAACCTAATTACAGGGAACTATGGCTACACCTTC
TRBD1	15	many	TRBJ2-7	TRBV27	CASSLSRTGSGGQYF	TGTGCCAGCAGTTTATCCCGGACAGGGAGTGGAGGGCAGTACTTC
TRBD1	16	many	TRBJ1-6	TRBV9	CASSPHGQGVNSPLHF	TGTGCCAGCAGCCCACACGGACAGGGGGTAAATTCACCCCTCCACTTT
NA	15	NA	TRBJ1-1	TRBV20-1	CSAVTGTGGYAEAFF	TGCAGTGCTGTCACCGGGACGGGGGGGTACGCTGAAGCTTTCTTT
NA	14	many	TRBJ2-3	TRBV11-2	CASSEQGSTDTQYF	TGTGCCAGCAGCGAACAGGGTAGCACAGATACGCAGTATTTT
TRBD2	15	many	TRBJ2-1	TRBV4-2	CASSPSGRAYNEQFF	TGTGCCAGCAGCCCAAGCGGGAGGGCGTACAATGAGCAGTTCTTC
NA	14	many	TRBJ1-5	TRBV7-8	CASSLGRRNQPQHF	TGTGCCAGCAGCTTGGGAAGGAGGAATCAGCCCCAGCATTTT
NA	15	few	TRBJ2-2	TRBV19	CASSIAAANTGELFF	TGTGCCAGTAGTATCGCAGCCGCGAACACCGGGGAGCTGTTTTTT